Given below is one T cell receptor beta chain in context. The antigen is undetermined. In this CDR3 the conserved last residue, phenylalanine or tryptophan, is missing, so a read error is likely. The DNA is left out, because the CDR3 cannot be placed on it with certainty; the CDR3 is given as TCRdb lists it. The template was RNA from unsorted bulk tissue. Donors were chemotherapy-naive, newly diagnosed lung cancer surgical patients in China, August–late 2014. The library came from three nested PCR rounds adapted from ARM-PCR protocols. Each CDR3 protein gets one entry after TCRdb re-called the multiplex PCR reads with MiXCR. The sample carries 65,000 to 90,000 distinct CDR3 sequences, 75% to 90% recorded once. This sample was included in a study of tumor and adjacent non-tumor tissue in lung cancer. For the study at large: Patients were aged roughly 30 to 76, ten or so men and 4 to 6 women, stage I to III.

General study points: In normal lung, the top 100 clones were significantly more dominant than in tumor. Tumor TCR diversity, when higher, was linked to shorter survival.

The germline CDR1 and CDR2 sequences are SGHNT and YENEEA. The CDR3 adds up to 17 amino acids, both ends counted. The source of this sequence is a woman in her fifties or sixties with non-small cell lung cancer. The sequenced sample was lung tumor tissue. The V call is TRBV11-3, the J call TRBJ2-1; the table gives TRBD1 as D, unverified against the DNA. The CDR3 loop is CVSSPSSTGRGSNEQLL.